A single sample is the source of the 19 T cell receptor beta chains below, sequenced in a study of blood T cell repertoires in COVID-19. Clones were read by immunoSEQ multiplex PCR, and TCRdb kept only the in-frame ones, dropping some. The sample consists of hundreds of thousands of clones, around 84% of them appearing once. Sequencing was done on a sample of peripheral blood. The receptors originated from a man aged 40-50 years with acute or convalescent COVID-19.

V is TRBV6-5 and J is TRBJ1-2; no definite D call. V was clipped by 7 bases and J by 5 bases, with 20 bases between them. The CDR3 extends over 15 amino acids. Per germline, CDR1 MNHEY and CDR2 SVGAGI. The CDR3 DNA reads TGTGCCAGCACCTATCTAGACCGGGATATTTATGGCTACACCTTC. Translation: CASTYLDRDIYGYTF.

The chain combines TRBV27 with TRBJ2-2; a possible D gene is TRBD1 (7 bases). This CDR3 is 15 amino acids long. Deletions cut 7 bases from V and 3 bases from J, with 15 bases between. In germline, CDR1 is MNHEY, CDR2 SMNVEV (reference sequence). The CDR3 region is CASTDREVDTGELFF. The DNA for the CDR3 is TGTGCCAGCACCGACAGGGAGGTAGACACCGGGGAGCTGTTTTTT.

This clone showed up just once. V usage is TRBV20-1 and J usage is TRBJ2-3; 10 bases fit TRBD2. CDR3 length: 16 amino acids. Germline loops: CDR1 DFQATT, CDR2 SNEGSKA (reference sequence). V shed 3 bases, J shed 4 bases, and the junction held 10 bases outside the gene matches. The CDR3 protein is CSASRFLAGDPDTQYF. The CDR3 nucleotides read TGCAGTGCTAGTCGGTTTCTAGCGGGGGACCCAGATACGCAGTATTTT.

Turning to this clone: This CDR3 is also generated by other DNA sequences in the sample. The chain joins TRBV3-1 (or the pseudogene TRBV3-2) to TRBJ1-2; 9 nucleotides align to TRBD1. The CDR3 totals 14 residues. Germline-derived CDR1 and CDR2 are LGHDT and YNNKEL (reference sequence). V shed 1 base, J shed 8 bases, and the junction held 5 bases outside the gene matches. CDR3 bases: TGTGCCAGCAGCCAAGTACAGGGGGCGGACGGCTACACCTTC. This gives the protein CASSQVQGADGYTF.

This rearrangement joins TRBV29-1 to TRBJ1-1, with D possibly TRBD1 on 6 matching bases. V dropped 6 bases and J dropped 10 bases, with 21 bases sitting between them. The CDR3 totals 13 residues. The germline V gene has CDR1 SQVTM and CDR2 ANQGSEA. CDR3 region: CSVPPLGGGGAFF. Here the CDR3 DNA reads TGCAGCGTACCTCCCCTCGGAGGGGGGGGAGCTTTCTTT.

This sequence joins TRBV27 and TRBJ1-1, with 8 nucleotides matching TRBD1. The junction had 9 bases not matched to a gene; V was cut back by 6 bases and J by 3 bases. The CDR3 covers 15 residues. Germline loops: CDR1 MNHEY, CDR2 SMNVEV (reference sequence). The CDR3 spells CASSNSGGADTEAFF. DNA of the CDR3: TGTGCCAGCAGCAATTCAGGGGGCGCGGACACTGAAGCTTTCTTT.

The chain carries TRBV7-2 and TRBJ2-1; the match to TRBD1 covers 8 bases. V shed 5 bases and J 7 bases; nucleotides not matched to a gene: 7. CDR1 is SGHTA, CDR2 FQGNSA, per germline. This CDR3 has 14 residues. For the CDR3, the DNA is TGTGCCAGCAGCAACGACAGGGGTTCGAATGAGCAGTTCTTC. This sequence encodes CASSNDRGSNEQFF.

J is TRBJ2-5 and V is TRBV7-3; 7 bases map to TRBD1. The CDR3 has 13 residues. Losses at the gene ends were 8 bases for V and 4 bases for J; bases not matched to a gene: 7. The germline V gene encodes CDR1 SGHTA and CDR2 FQGTGA. CDR3 DNA: TGTGCCAGCCAGGGACAGCCTGGAGAGACCCAGTACTTC. The encoded protein is CASQGQPGETQYF.

The V gene is TRBV21-1, the J gene TRBJ1-1. TRBV21-1 is deemed a pseudogene. This CDR3 has 15 residues. The CDR3 loop reads CASPRGGTKNTEAFF. The CDR3 DNA reads as TGTGCCAGCCCCCGGGGGGGGACAAAGAACACTGAAGCTTTCTTT.

This clone was observed once. The chain employs TRBV7-2 and TRBJ1-5, with a possible D match to TRBD1 (5 bases). Per germline, CDR1 SGHTA and CDR2 FQGNSA. V lost 0 bases and J lost 7, with 13 bases in between. This CDR3 region has 15 residues. The CDR3 coding sequence is TGTGCCAGCAGCTTAGCACGTCAGGGATCCCAGCCCCAGCATTTT. The encoded protein is CASSLARQGSQPQHF.

V usage is TRBV5-4 and J usage is TRBJ2-5; possible D gene TRBD1, 6 bases. Trimming took 4 bases from V and 1 from J, leaving 11 bases between them. The CDR3 spans 14 residues. Looked up from germline, CDR1 is SGHNT and CDR2 is YYREEE (reference sequence). The CDR3 region has the DNA TGTGCCAGCAGCGGAGGACAGAGCCAAGAGACCCAGTACTTC. Encoded protein: CASSGGQSQETQYF.

V and J are TRBV14 and TRBJ2-1, with 9 bases lining up with TRBD2. The V segment lost 0 bases and the J segment 8 bases; nucleotides outside the gene matches: 11. Germline CDR1 and CDR2: SGHDN and FVKESK. The CDR3 contains 17 residues. CDR3 loop: CASSQEPLLAGWDEQFF. DNA for the CDR3: TGTGCCAGCAGCCAAGAACCCCTTCTAGCGGGGTGGGATGAGCAGTTCTTC.

This clone was seen repeatedly, ten times or more. Other DNA sequences in this specimen translate into the identical CDR3. V gene TRBV7-2 combines with J gene TRBJ2-2; 7 bases align to TRBD1. With V trimmed by 1 base and J by 4 bases, 0 bases remained unmatched. This CDR3 comprises 14 residues. Germline CDR1 SGHTA, CDR2 FQGNSA. CDR3 sequence (DNA): TGTGCCAGCAGCTTAGGACAGGGCACCGGGGAGCTGTTTTTT. Residues: CASSLGQGTGELFF.

The rearrangement links TRBV6-4 to TRBJ2-3; 8 bases agree with TRBD2. Per germline, CDR1 MRHNA and CDR2 SNTAGT. Unmatched junction bases numbered 8, after V lost 6 bases and J lost 6 bases. The CDR3 has 14 amino acids. The CDR3 DNA is TGTGCCAGCAGCACCCGGACTAGCTCGGATACGCAGTATTTT. Residues: CASSTRTSSDTQYF.

V is TRBV18 and J is TRBJ2-3; 10 bases line up with TRBD1. The CDR3 loop spans 18 amino acids. The germline gives CDR1 KGHSH, CDR2 LQKENI. After removal of 2 bases from V and 3 bases from J, the junction contained 11 bases not matched to a gene. The CDR3 nucleotides are TGTGCCAGCTCACCAGGCCTACGGGGACAGGGGAAGACAGATACGCAGTATTTT. Protein: CASSPGLRGQGKTDTQYF. The entire variable domain, with the rest obtained from reference TRBV18 and TRBJ2-3, is as follows: NAGVMQNPRHLVRRRGQEARLRCSPMKGHSHVYWYRQLPEEGLKFMVYLQKENIIDESGMPKERFSAEFPKEGPSILRIQQVVRGDSAAYFCASSPGLRGQGKTDTQYFGPGTRLTVL.

The CDR3 loop is CATSREGHSGSNQPQHF. CDR3 bases: TGTGCCACCAGCCGAGAAGGACACTCCGGGAGCAATCAGCCCCAGCATTTT. This chain connects TRBV6-6 to TRBJ1-5; a possible D gene is TRBD1 (5 bases). The CDR3 extends over 17 amino acids. Trimming took 10 bases from V and 1 from J, leaving 23 bases between them. Germline CDR1 and CDR2: MNHNY and SVGAGI (reference sequence).

The chain has TRBV5-6 and TRBJ1-2, with D unclear. The CDR3 spans 13 residues. CDR1 and CDR2 (germline): SGHDT, YYEEEE. Trimming cost V 0 bases and J 8 bases, with 11 bases left between them. The CDR3 DNA follows: TGTGCCAGCAGCTTGGGCCACGGAGAGGGCTACACCTTC. Protein sequence: CASSLGHGEGYTF.

This chain joins TRBV18 and TRBJ2-7, with a weak D call TRBD1 (6 bases). Germline CDR1 KGHSH, CDR2 LQKENI. V was cut by 1 base and J by 3 bases, with 10 bases left in between. This CDR3 region has 14 residues. CDR3 in DNA: TGTGCCAGCTCACCACAAGGACAGTACTACGAGCAGTACTTC. Its protein is CASSPQGQYYEQYF.

CDR3 nucleotide sequence: TGTGCCAGCAGCAATCGACAGAACACTGAAGCTTTCTTT. Translating it yields CASSNRQNTEAFF. The rearrangement joins TRBV7-9 to TRBJ1-1; no clear D gene. Trimming left V 5 bases short and J 1 base short, with 8 bases between. Germline CDR1 is SEHNR and CDR2 is FQNEAQ (reference sequence). This CDR3 contains 13 residues. Full variable domain (rest looked up from reference TRBV7-9 and TRBJ1-1): DTGVSQNPRHKITKRGQNVTFRCDPISEHNRLYWYRQTLGQGPEFLTYFQNEAQLEKSRLLSDRFSAERPKGSFSTLEIQRTEQGDSAMYLCASSNRQNTEAFFGQGTRLTVV.